The next 21 T cell receptor beta chains were all read from a single sample in a study of blood T cell repertoires in COVID-19. Sequencing used immunoSEQ multiplex PCR; TCRdb keeps in-frame clones, though not all of them. The sample has about 45,000 clones; nearly 90% are singletons. Sequenced material: peripheral blood. The receptor source for this set is a human donor in a cohort sampled during active COVID-19.

This clone was seen a few times. The genes are TRBV30 and TRBJ1-1; possibly TRBD1 for D (6 bases). V was pared by 0 bases and J by 10 bases, with 15 bases between. Germline V gene sequence: CDR1 GTSNPN, CDR2 SVGIG (reference sequence). This CDR3 is built from 13 residues. As DNA, the CDR3 is TGTGCCTGGAGTGTACTTCAGGGGAGGGGAGCTTTCTTT. It is translated as CAWSVLQGRGAFF.

The gene calls are TRBV5-4 and TRBJ2-7, with 7 bases matching TRBD1. CDR3 size: 17 residues. Germline trimming cut 3 bases from V and 3 bases from J; bases unmatched to any gene: 15. Germline CDR1 reads SGHNT; CDR2 reads YYREEE (reference sequence). The CDR3 loop is CASSSGQVSFRGYEQYF. CDR3 coding DNA: TGTGCCAGCAGCTCTGGACAGGTATCCTTTAGGGGCTACGAGCAGTACTTC.

This clone was observed a handful of times. The chain joins TRBV7-8 to TRBJ2-7; no clear D gene. Germline CDR1 SGHVS, CDR2 FQNEAQ. V dropped 5 bases and J dropped 4 bases, with 18 bases sitting between them. The CDR3 length is 15 residues. CDR3 sequence reads: CASSHQRVESYEQYF. CDR3 sequence (DNA): TGTGCCAGCAGCCACCAGCGCGTGGAGTCATACGAGCAGTACTTC.

This chain links TRBV9 with TRBJ2-3; 9 nucleotides align to TRBD2. The germline CDR1 and CDR2 sequences are SGDLS and YYNGEE. This CDR3 region has 16 residues. V was pared by 4 bases and J by 0 bases, with 6 bases of the junction left unmatched. DNA of the CDR3: TGTGCCAGCAGCTCCCCTAGCGGGACAAGCACAGATACGCAGTATTTT. It codes for CASSSPSGTSTDTQYF.

The chain employs TRBV9 and TRBJ2-2; TRBD2 aligns across 9 bases. Germline-derived CDR1 and CDR2 are SGDLS and YYNGEE. With 0 bases clipped from V and 1 base from J, the junction kept 1 base outside the gene matches. The CDR3 spans 16 residues. The DNA of the CDR3 is TGTGCCAGCAGCGTAGGACTAGCGGTGAACACCGGGGAGCTGTTTTTT. Its protein product is CASSVGLAVNTGELFF.

This chain joins TRBV5-1 and TRBJ2-3; 16 bases are shared with TRBD2. Germline lookup yields CDR1 SGHRS and CDR2 YFSETQ. V dropped 0 bases and J dropped 3; count of bases not matched to a gene: 4. The CDR3 runs 18 residues. DNA for the CDR3: TGCGCCAGCAGCTTGGCCGGGACTAGCGGGAGGGCAACAGATACGCAGTATTTT. It encodes CASSLAGTSGRATDTQYF.

Regarding this clone: The sample contains more than one DNA sequence encoding this CDR3. J is TRBJ2-7 and V is TRBV5-1; D call uncertain. This CDR3 has 14 amino acids. V dropped 0 bases and J dropped 0 bases, with 7 bases sitting between them. Germline assignment: CDR1 SGHRS and CDR2 YFSETQ. The DNA of the CDR3 is TGCGCCAGCAGCTTGGTTGCAGGCTCCTACGAGCAGTACTTC. Encoded protein: CASSLVAGSYEQYF.

The rearrangement joins TRBV7-9 to TRBJ2-3; weak D call: TRBD1 (5 bases). Germline assignment: CDR1 SEHNR and CDR2 FQNEAQ (reference sequence). The CDR3 sequence is 14 residues long. Trimming removed 4 bases from V and 5 bases from J, with 13 bases in between. This chain's CDR3 is CASSSRQRQDTQYF. The CDR3 coding sequence is TGTGCCAGCAGCTCTCGACAGAGACAAGATACGCAGTATTTT. The full variable domain, completed using reference TRBV7-9 and TRBJ2-3, is DTGVSQNPRHKITKRGQNVTFRCDPISEHNRLYWYRQTLGQGPEFLTYFQNEAQLEKSRLLSDRFSAERPKGSFSTLEIQRTEQGDSAMYLCASSSRQRQDTQYFGPGTRLTVL.

The chain has TRBV18 and TRBJ1-5, with 10 nucleotides matching TRBD1. V shed 6 bases and J 5 bases; nucleotides not matched to a gene: 1. The CDR3 length is 13 residues. Germline CDR1 KGHSH, CDR2 LQKENI. CDR3 loop: CASSGQGDQPQHF. The CDR3 nucleotides are TGTGCCAGCTCTGGACAGGGGGATCAGCCCCAGCATTTT.

The V call is TRBV29-1, the J call TRBJ2-5; possible D gene TRBD2, 5 bases. Germline CDR1 and CDR2: SQVTM and ANQGSEA. Trimming pared 0 bases from V and 2 bases from J, leaving 10 bases between. The CDR3 has 14 amino acids. CDR3 residues: CSVEDTGWQETQYF. In nucleotides, the CDR3 is TGCAGCGTTGAAGATACGGGGTGGCAAGAGACCCAGTACTTC.

This sequence joins TRBV6-2 or TRBV6-3 and TRBJ2-5; 7 positions match TRBD1. Germline V gene data show CDR1 as MNHEY and CDR2 as SVGEGT. The CDR3 runs to 15 residues. Trimming cost V 5 bases and J 7 bases; bases outside gene matches: 13. CDR3 in amino acids: CASSVSGTVVGTQYF. Here the CDR3 DNA reads TGTGCCAGCAGTGTCTCCGGGACAGTGGTTGGGACCCAGTACTTC.

The chain recombines TRBV2 with TRBJ2-1; 9 bases match TRBD2. Germline trimming cut 4 bases from V and 8 bases from J; bases unmatched to any gene: 9. The V gene's germline CDR1 is SNHLY and CDR2 FYNNEI. The CDR3 length is 15 residues. The chain's CDR3 is CASSGRGGGAYEQFF. CDR3 nucleotides: TGTGCCAGCAGTGGCCGGGGCGGGGGGGCCTATGAGCAGTTCTTC.

This rearrangement joins TRBV4-1 to TRBJ2-5; 10 bases are a match to TRBD1. The CDR3 has 15 amino acids. Germline values: CDR1 MGHRA, CDR2 YSYEKL. V lost 4 bases, J lost 3 bases, and 5 bases stayed unmatched. The CDR3 sequence: CASSRLTGGEETQYF. CDR3 coding DNA: TGCGCCAGCAGCCGCCTGACAGGGGGCGAAGAGACCCAGTACTTC.

The V gene is TRBV18, the J gene TRBJ2-3, with D possibly being TRBD2 (5 bases). The CDR3 extends over 15 amino acids. CDR1 KGHSH and CDR2 LQKENI come from the germline V gene. Trimming removed 0 bases from V and 4 bases from J, with 11 bases in between. CDR3 DNA: TGTGCCAGCTCACCACCGAGTGCTAGCTCAGATACGCAGTATTTT. Amino acid sequence: CASSPPSASSDTQYF.

The chain combines TRBV5-4 with TRBJ2-1; TRBD2 aligns across 13 bases. The CDR3 extends over 17 amino acids. V lost 4 bases, J lost 5 bases, and 9 bases stayed unmatched. Germline loops: CDR1 SGHNT, CDR2 YYREEE (reference sequence). CDR3 nucleotides: TGTGCCAGCAGCATTCCGGGACTAGCGGGATATGACAATGAGCAGTTCTTC. It translates to CASSIPGLAGYDNEQFF.

The chain carries TRBV10-2 and TRBJ1-1; 7 nucleotides agree with TRBD1. The V gene's germline CDR1 is WSHSY and CDR2 SAAADI. V lost 3 bases and J lost 0; bases outside the gene matches: 1. CDR3 length: 14 residues. The chain's CDR3 is CASSDGQVNTEAFF. The CDR3 nucleotides read TGCGCCAGCAGTGACGGACAGGTGAACACTGAAGCTTTCTTT.

V usage is TRBV7-9 and J usage is TRBJ2-2; D is undetermined. V gave up 0 bases and J gave up 10 bases, with 6 bases separating them. This CDR3 comprises 12 residues. From germline, CDR1 is SEHNR and CDR2 FQNEAQ (reference sequence). The CDR3 sequence is CASSLALLELFF. CDR3 sequence (DNA): TGTGCCAGCAGCTTAGCTCTTCTGGAGCTGTTTTTT.

This chain links TRBV7-2 with TRBJ2-5, with unresolved D. This CDR3 is 13 amino acids long. The germline V and J ends were trimmed by 3 bases and 5 bases, with 10 bases remaining between them. Germline values: CDR1 SGHTA, CDR2 FQGNSA. In nucleotides, the CDR3 is TGTGCCAGCAGCTTTTCTAGGCGGGAGACCCAGTACTTC. Residues: CASSFSRRETQYF.

The chain uses TRBV2 and TRBJ2-6; the D is unclear. This CDR3 region has 14 residues. Germline CDR1 reads SNHLY; CDR2 reads FYNNEI. V lost 3 bases and J 1 base, leaving 4 bases between the germline ends. The CDR3 loop reads CASSDKSGANVLTF. The CDR3 DNA reads TGTGCCAGCAGTGATAAATCTGGGGCCAACGTCCTGACTTTC.

V is TRBV25-1 and J is TRBJ2-1, with TRBD2 matching 8 bases. Unmatched junction bases numbered 5, after V lost 3 bases and J lost 4 bases. The CDR3 spans 15 residues. Germline V gives CDR1 MGHDK, CDR2 SYGVNS. The CDR3 DNA reads as TGTGCCAGCAGTGATCCGGGGGGGGATTACAATGAGCAGTTCTTC. It yields the protein CASSDPGGDYNEQFF.

The V and J genes are TRBV30 and TRBJ1-2; D may be TRBD1 (5 bases). The CDR3 has 15 amino acids. Between the trimmed V and J ends, which lost 3 bases and 7 bases, there was a span of 21 bases. Germline assignment: CDR1 GTSNPN and CDR2 SVGIG (reference sequence). In DNA, the CDR3 is TGTGCCTGGAGGTATACAGGTTTGGTGTCGAGTGGCTACACCTTC. It specifies CAWRYTGLVSSGYTF. Filled out from reference TRBV30 and TRBJ1-2, the complete variable domain reads SQTIHQWPATLVQPVGSPLSLECTVEGTSNPNLYWYRQAAGRGLQLLFYSVGIGQISSEVPQNLSASRPQDRQFILSSKKLLLSDSGFYLCAWRYTGLVSSGYTFGSGTRLTVV.